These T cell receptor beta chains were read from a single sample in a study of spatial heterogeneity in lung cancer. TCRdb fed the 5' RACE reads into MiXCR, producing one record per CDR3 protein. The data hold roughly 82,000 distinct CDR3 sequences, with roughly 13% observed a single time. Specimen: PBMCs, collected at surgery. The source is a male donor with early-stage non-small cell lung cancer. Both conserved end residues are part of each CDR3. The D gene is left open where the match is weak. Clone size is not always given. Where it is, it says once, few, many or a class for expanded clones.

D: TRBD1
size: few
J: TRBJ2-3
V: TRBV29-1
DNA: TGCAGCTACACAGGGGTAGATACGCAGTATTTT
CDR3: CSYTGVDTQYF

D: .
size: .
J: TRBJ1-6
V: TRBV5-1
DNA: TGCGCCAGCAGCTTGGCGCTGGGGCAGACCAATTCACCCCTCCACTTT
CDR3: CASSLALGQTNSPLHF

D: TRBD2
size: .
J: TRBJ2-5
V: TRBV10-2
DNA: TGCGCCAGCACTAGCGGGAGAGCGGAGACCCAGTACTTC
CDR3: CASTSGRAETQYF

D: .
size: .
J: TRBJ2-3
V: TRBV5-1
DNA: TGCGCCAGCAGTACCTTGGGGGACGCCACAGATACGCAGTATTTT
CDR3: CASSTLGDATDTQYF

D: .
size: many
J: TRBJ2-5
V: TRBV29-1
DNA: TGCAGCGTGTACCAGGCGGCAACACGAGAGACCCAGTACTTC
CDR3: CSVYQAATRETQYF

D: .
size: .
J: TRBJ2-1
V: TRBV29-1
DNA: TGCAGCGTTGTTGGAGGGTTCAGGCAAGGGTCCTACAATGAGCAGTTCTTC
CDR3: CSVVGGFRQGSYNEQFF

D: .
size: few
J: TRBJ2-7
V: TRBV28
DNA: TGTGCCAGCAGTTTTACGGCTTTGCAGTACTTC
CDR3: CASSFTALQYF

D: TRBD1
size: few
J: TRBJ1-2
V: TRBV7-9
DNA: TGTGCCAGCAGCTTACCAGGGGGCGATAACTATGGCTACACCTTC
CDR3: CASSLPGGDNYGYTF

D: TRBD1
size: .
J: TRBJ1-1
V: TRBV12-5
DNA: TGTGCTAGTGGTTTGGTACAGGGGCCCCCGATCGTTGCTTTCTTT
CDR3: CASGLVQGPPIVAFF

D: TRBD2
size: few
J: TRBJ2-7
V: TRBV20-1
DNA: TGCAGTGCTCTCCAACTAGCGGAGTTGTTCTACGAGCAGTACTTC
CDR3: CSALQLAELFYEQYF

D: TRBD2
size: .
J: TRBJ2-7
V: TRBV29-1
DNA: TGCAGCACCTGGACTAGCGGGAGCGGCTACGAGCAGTACTTC
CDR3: CSTWTSGSGYEQYF

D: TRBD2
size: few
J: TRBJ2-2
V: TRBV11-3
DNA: TGTGCCAGCAGCTTCGGAGCGGGAGGGCCTCTTAACACCGGGGAGCTGTTTTTT
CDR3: CASSFGAGGPLNTGELFF

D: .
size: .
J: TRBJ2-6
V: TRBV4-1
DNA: TGCGCCAGCAGCCAAGTAGTGGGGGGACTTCCGGGGGCCAACGTCCTGACTTTC
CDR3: CASSQVVGGLPGANVLTF

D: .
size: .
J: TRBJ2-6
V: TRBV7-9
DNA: TGTGCCAGCAGCTTAATCATCGCTGGGGCCAACGTCCTGACTTTC
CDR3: CASSLIIAGANVLTF

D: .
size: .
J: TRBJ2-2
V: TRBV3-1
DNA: TGTGCCACCAGGGCAGACGGGAACACCGGGGAGCTGTTTTTT
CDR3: CATRADGNTGELFF

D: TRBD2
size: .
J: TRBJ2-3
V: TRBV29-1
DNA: TGCAGCGCCTCTGGGACTAGCGGGCGCGAGGGAACAGATACGCAGTATTTT
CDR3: CSASGTSGREGTDTQYF

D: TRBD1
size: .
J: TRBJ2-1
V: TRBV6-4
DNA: TGTGCCAGCAGTAAGGGGACCGGGACAGGGGACAATGAGCAGTTCTTC
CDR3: CASSKGTGTGDNEQFF

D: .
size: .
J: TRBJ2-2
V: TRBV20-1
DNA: TGCAGTGCTAGAGGGGACGGGGAGCTGTTTTTT
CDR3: CSARGDGELFF

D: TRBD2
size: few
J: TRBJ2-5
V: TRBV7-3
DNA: TGTGCCAGCAGCCTTGATCCAACCGTAGCGGGGATTCGGTCGGAGACCCAGTACTTC
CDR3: CASSLDPTVAGIRSETQYF

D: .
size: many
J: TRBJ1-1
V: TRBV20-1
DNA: TGCAGTGCTAGAGAAGACAGCATGAACACTGAAGCTTTCTTT
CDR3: CSAREDSMNTEAFF

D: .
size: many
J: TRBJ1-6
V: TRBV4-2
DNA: TGTGCCAGCAGCCAAGCTCAGGGGAATTCACCCCTCCACTTT
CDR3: CASSQAQGNSPLHF

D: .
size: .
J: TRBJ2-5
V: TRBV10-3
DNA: TGTGCCATTTCCTGGGATAGGAACCAAGAGACCCAGTACTTC
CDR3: CAISWDRNQETQYF

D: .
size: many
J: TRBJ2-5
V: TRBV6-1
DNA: TGTGCCAGCAGCCTCCGGGACGGAGAGACCCAGTACTTC
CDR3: CASSLRDGETQYF

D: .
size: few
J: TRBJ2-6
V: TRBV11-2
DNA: TGTGCCAGCAGTTTGGGATACTCTGGGGCCAACGTCCTGACTTTC
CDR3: CASSLGYSGANVLTF

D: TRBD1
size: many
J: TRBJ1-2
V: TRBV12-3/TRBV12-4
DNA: TGTGCCAGCAATCCCGGACAGGGAAACTATGGCTACACCTTC
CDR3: CASNPGQGNYGYTF

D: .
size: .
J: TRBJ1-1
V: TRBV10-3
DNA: TGTGCCATCAGACCAGCCCAAGGAAGGGGAGCTGCGAACACTGAAGCTTTCTTT
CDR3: CAIRPAQGRGAANTEAFF

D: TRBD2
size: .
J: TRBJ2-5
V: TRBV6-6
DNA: TGTGCCAGCAGTTTCCAGGCTAGCGGGGGACCGACCCAAGAGACCCAGTACTTC
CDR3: CASSFQASGGPTQETQYF

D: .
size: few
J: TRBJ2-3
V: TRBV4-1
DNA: TGCGCCAGCAGCCCAGGCCCGGCAATTGATACGCAGTATTTT
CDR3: CASSPGPAIDTQYF

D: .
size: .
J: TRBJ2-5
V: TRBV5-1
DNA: TGCGCCAGCAGCCCCGCACAGGCGGAGACCCAGTACTTC
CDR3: CASSPAQAETQYF

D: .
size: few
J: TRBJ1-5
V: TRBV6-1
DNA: TGTGCCAGCAGTTCGGAGGGACCTTATAGCAATCAGCCCCAGCATTTT
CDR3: CASSSEGPYSNQPQHF